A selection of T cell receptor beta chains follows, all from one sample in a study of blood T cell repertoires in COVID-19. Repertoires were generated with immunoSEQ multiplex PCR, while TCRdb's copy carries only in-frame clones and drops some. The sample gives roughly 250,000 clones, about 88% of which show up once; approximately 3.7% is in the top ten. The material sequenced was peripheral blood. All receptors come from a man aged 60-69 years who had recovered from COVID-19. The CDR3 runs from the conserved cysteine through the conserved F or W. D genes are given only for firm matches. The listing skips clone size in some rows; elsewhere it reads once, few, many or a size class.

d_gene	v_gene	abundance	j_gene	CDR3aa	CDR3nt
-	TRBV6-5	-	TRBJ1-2	CASSYAGRRDGYTF	TGTGCCAGCAGTTACGCAGGCCGGAGGGACGGCTACACCTTC
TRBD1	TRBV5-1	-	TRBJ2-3	CASSLGDRATDTQYF	TGCGCCAGCAGCTTAGGGGACAGAGCCACAGATACGCAGTATTTT
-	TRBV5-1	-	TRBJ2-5	CASSYGTAETQYF	TGCGCCAGCAGCTATGGGACTGCAGAGACCCAGTACTTC
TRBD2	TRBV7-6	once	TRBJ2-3	CASSLLAGGRSTFSDTQYF	TGTGCCAGCAGCTTACTAGCGGGGGGGCGGAGCACATTTTCAGATACGCAGTATTTT
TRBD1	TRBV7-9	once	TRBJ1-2	CASSQGVQGALGYTF	TGTGCCAGCAGCCAAGGTGTCCAGGGGGCGCTCGGCTACACCTTC
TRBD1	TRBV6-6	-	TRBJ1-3	CASSPRGQGANSGNTIYF	TGTGCCAGCAGTCCACGGGGACAGGGGGCAAACTCTGGAAACACCATATATTTT
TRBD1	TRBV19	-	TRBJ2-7	CASSRRVGQGAYEQYF	TGTGCCAGTAGCCGCCGGGTGGGACAGGGGGCTTACGAGCAGTACTTC
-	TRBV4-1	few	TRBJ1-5	CASKPRQGNSNQPQHF	TGCGCCAGCAAGCCCAGGCAGGGCAATAGCAATCAGCCCCAGCATTTT
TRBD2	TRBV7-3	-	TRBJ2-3	CASSLGAGGPPDTQYF	TGTGCCAGCAGCTTAGGAGCGGGGGGGCCCCCAGATACGCAGTATTTT
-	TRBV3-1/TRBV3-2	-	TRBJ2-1	CASSQAAGDKYNEQFF	TGTGCCAGCAGCCAAGCAGCCGGGGACAAGTACAATGAGCAGTTCTTC
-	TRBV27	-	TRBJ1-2	CASSLGGSSFYGYTF	TGTGCCAGCAGTTTAGGAGGGAGTTCGTTCTATGGCTACACCTTC
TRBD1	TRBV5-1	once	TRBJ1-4	CASSFGRGRMNEKLFF	TGCGCCAGCAGCTTCGGCAGGGGGCGGATGAATGAAAAACTGTTTTTT
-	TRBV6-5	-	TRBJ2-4	CASSSGELAKNIQYF	TGTGCCAGCAGCTCAGGCGAACTAGCCAAAAACATTCAGTACTTC
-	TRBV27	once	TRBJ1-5	CASSFAGISNQPQHF	TGTGCCAGCAGTTTTGCAGGTATTAGCAATCAGCCCCAGCATTTT
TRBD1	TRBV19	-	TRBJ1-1	CASSIVGQGTEAFF	TGTGCCAGTAGTATAGTAGGACAGGGAACTGAAGCTTTCTTT
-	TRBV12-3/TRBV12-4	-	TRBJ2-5	CASAVGGTETQYF	TGTGCCAGCGCCGTGGGGGGTACCGAGACCCAGTACTTC
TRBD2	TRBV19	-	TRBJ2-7	CASSILTSGGKYEQYF	TGTGCCAGTAGTATCCTCACTAGCGGGGGGAAGTACGAGCAGTACTTC
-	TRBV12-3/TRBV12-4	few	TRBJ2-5	CASSFTSQTQYF	TGTGCCAGCAGTTTCACTAGCCAGACCCAGTACTTC
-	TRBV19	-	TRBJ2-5	CAPTLTQYF	TGTGCCCCTACTTTGACCCAGTACTTC
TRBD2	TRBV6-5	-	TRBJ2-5	CASSYVGLAGETQYF	TGTGCCAGCAGTTACGTGGGACTAGCGGGGGAGACCCAGTACTTC
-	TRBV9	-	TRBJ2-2	CASSVVDINTGELFF	TGTGCCAGCAGCGTAGTCGACATAAACACCGGGGAGCTGTTTTTT
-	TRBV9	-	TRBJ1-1	CASSIGGTEAFF	TGTGCCAGCTCAATCGGGGGCACTGAAGCTTTCTTT
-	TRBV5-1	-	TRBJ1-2	CASSLPGDYGYTF	TGCGCCAGCAGCCTGCCAGGGGACTATGGCTACACCTTC
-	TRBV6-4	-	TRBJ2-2	CASSSGQGPTGELFF	TGTGCCAGCAGTTCAGGTCAGGGGCCGACCGGGGAGCTGTTTTTT
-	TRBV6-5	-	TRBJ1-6	CASTGRQDNSPLHF	TGTGCCAGCACCGGTCGACAGGACAATTCACCCCTCCACTTT